This TCR beta chain stems from a study of blood T cells in healthy people across ages. Study in general: Template-switching capture recovered about one barcoded beta molecule per two T cells.

Together with a sample-barcoded 5' primer, a J-beta primer mix was included in a second PCR lasting about 7 to 11 cycles. Every sample gave at least 2.5 million paired-end reads containing CDR3. TCRdb used MiXCR to reprocess the 5' RACE reads, holding one entry per CDR3 protein. The sample includes around 1.5 million distinct CDR3 sequences, about 35% of them seen just once. Findings of the study overall: Diversity figures derived from one million T cells were judged to underestimate the true value.

With V trimmed by 3 bases and J by 3 bases, 5 bases remained unmatched. The germline gives CDR1 SGHRS, CDR2 YFSETQ. The CDR3 consists of 15 residues. Concerning this clonotype itself: The antigen remains undetermined.

Aged about 6 to 95, donors were systemically healthy Caucasians from Russia. The TCR sequence derives from a woman aged 25 to 39 in good health. Sequenced sample: blood. The V and J genes are TRBV5-1 and TRBJ2-2; 7 bases are shared with TRBD1. CDR3: CASSSAQGDTGELFF. In DNA form, the CDR3 reads TGCGCCAGCAGCTCAGCGCAGGGGGACACCGGGGAGCTGTTTTTT.